The present TCR beta chain was sequenced within a study of blood T cell repertoires in COVID-19. On the study more broadly: T cells, B-cell-depleted T cells, or PBMCs provided the cDNA or gDNA that served as material.

Authors' data handling: The authors estimated nucleated cell counts from reference gene primer amplification. Assay: immunoSEQ multiplex PCR; the TCRdb copy retains only in-frame clones and omits some. The V and J calls and clone size were taken over from that table, and D and trimming were inferred from the DNA. The profile shows tens of thousands of clones, over 75% of them singletons. The J segment lost 7 bases and the V segment lost 3 bases, leaving 5 bases of the junction unmatched. This CDR3 region has 13 residues. CDR1 is SNHLY and CDR2 is FYNNEI in the germline V gene. The sequence was collected from a human donor in a cohort sampled during active COVID-19. Sequenced: peripheral blood. V gene TRBV2 combines with J gene TRBJ1-2; 7 nucleotides agree with TRBD1. The CDR3 here is CASSDQGGGGYTF. CDR3 bases: TGTGCCAGCAGTGACCAGGGGGGCGGTGGCTACACCTTC.